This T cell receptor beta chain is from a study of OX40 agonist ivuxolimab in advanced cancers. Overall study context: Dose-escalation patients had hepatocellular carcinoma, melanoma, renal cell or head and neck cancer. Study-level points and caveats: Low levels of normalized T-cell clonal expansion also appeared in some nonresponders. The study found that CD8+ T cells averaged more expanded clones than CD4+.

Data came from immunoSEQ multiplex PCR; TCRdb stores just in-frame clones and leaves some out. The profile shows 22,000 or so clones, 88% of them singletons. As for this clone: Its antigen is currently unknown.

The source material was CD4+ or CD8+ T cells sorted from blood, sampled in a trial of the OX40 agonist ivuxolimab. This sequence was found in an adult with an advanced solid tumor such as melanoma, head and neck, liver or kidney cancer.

CDR3 in DNA: TGTGCCAGTAGTATAAAATGGGCAGAGCAGTACTTC. Amino acids: CASSIKWAEQYF. The genes are TRBV19 and TRBJ2-7; D gene uncertain. The CDR3 is 12 residues long. The germline gives CDR1 LNHDA, CDR2 SQIVND (reference sequence). Trimming stripped 2 bases from V and 7 bases from J, with 9 bases between.